Each of the 16 T cell receptor beta chains below was sequenced from the same sample in a study of shared clonotypes between healthy human individuals. Clones were sequenced by immunoSEQ multiplex PCR, and TCRdb holds only the in-frame ones, with some missing. The repertoire holds millions of clones, 85% to 95% seen once, with about 0.13% in the top ten. Sequenced sample: naive CD4+ T cells sorted from blood. Subset noted: CD45RA+ positively selected. These receptors were taken from a man younger than 35 in good health.

Details on this clone: Other DNA sequences in this sample translate to the same CDR3. V is TRBV6-5 and J is TRBJ2-7; 11 bases are shared with TRBD2. V shed 6 bases and J 3 bases; nucleotides not matched to a gene: 4. CDR1 and CDR2 (germline): MNHEY, SVGAGI. The CDR3 consists of 14 residues. CDR3 DNA sequence: TGTGCCAGCAGCAGACTAGCGGGAAGCTACGAGCAGTACTTC. It codes for CASSRLAGSYEQYF.

Turning to this clone: Being one base from a much bigger clone, this may be a read error. The same CDR3 also results from other DNA sequences found in this sample. The J gene is TRBJ2-5, the V gene TRBV20-1; D call uncertain. The CDR3 contains 11 residues. Germline V CDR1 and CDR2: DFQATT, SNEGSKA (reference sequence). CDR3 in amino acids: CSARVGETQYF. The DNA of the CDR3 is TGCAGTGCCAGAGTGGGAGAGACCCAGTACTTC.

The rearrangement joins TRBV11-3 to TRBJ2-1; 10 bases are shared with TRBD2. The CDR3 extends over 15 amino acids. J gave up 8 bases and V 2 bases, and 6 bases lay outside the gene matches. Germline-derived CDR1 and CDR2 are SGHNT and YENEEA. The CDR3 sequence is CASSLRSGGDDEQFF. CDR3 in DNA: TGTGCCAGCAGCTTACGGAGCGGGGGGGACGATGAGCAGTTCTTC.

V usage is TRBV11-3 and J usage is TRBJ2-1; possibly TRBD1 or TRBD2 for D (6 bases each). V dropped 1 base and J dropped 3 bases, with 10 bases sitting between them. This CDR3 contains 15 residues. The germline gives CDR1 SGHNT, CDR2 YENEEA. This CDR3 is CASSLGGAIYNEQFF. CDR3 bases: TGTGCCAGCAGCTTAGGGGGGGCCATCTACAATGAGCAGTTCTTC.

The chain employs TRBV20-1 and TRBJ2-4, with unresolved D. V was trimmed by 3 bases and J by 6 bases, leaving 6 bases between them. Germline V gene data show CDR1 as DFQATT and CDR2 as SNEGSKA (reference sequence). This CDR3 has 11 amino acids. The CDR3 protein is CSASAPNIQYF. Here the CDR3 DNA reads TGCAGTGCTAGTGCGCCAAACATTCAGTACTTC.

CDR3 in amino acids: CASSSGTGNTIYF. The CDR3 bases are TGCGCCAGCAGTAGCGGTACTGGAAACACCATATATTTT. This chain uses TRBV10-2 with TRBJ1-3; D is uncertain. V dropped 5 bases and J dropped 2 bases, with 7 bases sitting between them. The CDR3 is made up of 13 amino acids. Germline-derived CDR1 and CDR2 are WSHSY and SAAADI.

The chain joins TRBV11-2 to TRBJ1-1; possible D gene TRBD1, 5 bases. CDR1 and CDR2 (germline): SGHAT, FQNNGV. The CDR3 length is 15 residues. Trimming removed 6 bases from V and 0 bases from J, with 14 bases in between. For the CDR3, the DNA is TGTGCCAGCAGACCCATGGGGACGGTGAACACTGAAGCTTTCTTT. As protein: CASRPMGTVNTEAFF. The variable domain in full, with the rest retrieved from reference TRBV11-2 and TRBJ1-1, is EAGVAQSPRYKIIEKRQSVAFWCNPISGHATLYWYQQILGQGPKLLIQFQNNGVVDDSQLPKDRFSAERLKGVDSTLKIQPAKLEDSAVYLCASRPMGTVNTEAFFGQGTRLTVV.

Concerning this clone: Different DNA sequences within this sample yield the same CDR3. The J gene is TRBJ2-3, the V gene TRBV7-8; D is unclear. The CDR3 runs 13 residues. CDR1 is SGHVS, CDR2 FQNEAQ, per germline. The V and J ends lost 1 base and 2 bases respectively, with 4 bases between them. CDR3 in amino acids: CASSLGSTDTQYF. The CDR3, as DNA: TGTGCCAGCAGCTTAGGATCCACAGATACGCAGTATTTT.

The chain joins TRBV4-1 to TRBJ2-3, with D tentatively TRBD2 (6 bases). CDR1 and CDR2 (germline): MGHRA, YSYEKL. The CDR3 runs 14 residues. Trimming stripped 7 bases from V and 2 bases from J, with 13 bases between. This CDR3 is CASTLRRDTDTQYF. DNA of the CDR3: TGCGCCAGCACCCTCAGGAGGGACACAGATACGCAGTATTTT.

This chain uses TRBV6-1 with TRBJ1-4; D is undetermined. V lost 5 bases, J lost 0 bases, and 10 bases lay in between. The CDR3 loop spans 15 amino acids. Germline lookup yields CDR1 MNHNS and CDR2 SASEGT. The CDR3 is CASSMGISTNEKLFF. The CDR3 DNA sequence: TGTGCCAGCAGTATGGGGATTTCAACTAATGAAAAACTGTTTTTT.

V usage is TRBV6-1 and J usage is TRBJ1-2; a weak D match, TRBD1 (6 bases). The CDR3 length is 14 residues. Germline V CDR1 and CDR2: MNHNS, SASEGT. Trimming left V 0 bases short and J 10 bases short, with 15 bases between. In DNA form, the CDR3 reads TGTGCCAGCAGTGAAGCTATCAGGGGCCGACTCTACACCTTC. The encoded protein is CASSEAIRGRLYTF.

The rearrangement joins TRBV15 to TRBJ2-3; D is possibly TRBD2 (5 bases). Trimming took off 5 bases at V and 2 bases at J, with 14 bases between the two ends. The CDR3 runs 15 residues. Germline V gives CDR1 LNHNV, CDR2 YYDKDF (reference sequence). In nucleotides, the CDR3 is TGTGCCACCAGCGGAGGACTGACGGACACAGATACGCAGTATTTT. It encodes CATSGGLTDTDTQYF.

This clone was counted a single time. This chain joins TRBV11-2 and TRBJ2-2; 9 bases agree with TRBD2. Germline V gene data show CDR1 as SGHAT and CDR2 as FQNNGV. The CDR3 extends over 15 amino acids. V shed 1 base and J 4 bases; nucleotides not matched to a gene: 1. CDR3 sequence: CASSLAAGGTGELFF. The CDR3 nucleotides read TGTGCCAGCAGCTTAGCAGCGGGGGGCACCGGGGAGCTGTTTTTT.

The chain is built from TRBV7-2 and TRBJ2-5; weak D call: TRBD2 (5 bases). The CDR3 extends over 12 amino acids. Between the trimmed V and J ends, which lost 4 bases and 5 bases, there was a span of 8 bases. Per the germline V gene, CDR1 is SGHTA and CDR2 is FQGNSA. The CDR3 protein is CASSSQRETQYF. DNA of the CDR3: TGTGCCAGCAGCTCCCAGCGGGAGACCCAGTACTTC. Filled out from reference TRBV7-2 and TRBJ2-5, the complete variable domain reads GAGVSQSPSNKVTEKGKDVELRCDPISGHTALYWYRQSLGQGLEFLIYFQGNSAPDKSGLPSDRFSAERTGGSVSTLTIQRTQQEDSAVYLCASSSQRETQYFGPGTRLLVL.

V gene TRBV29-1 combines with J gene TRBJ2-5, with D maybe TRBD1 (5 bases). Germline values: CDR1 SQVTM, CDR2 ANQGSEA. V was clipped by 4 bases and J by 4 bases, with 22 bases between them. The CDR3 is 16 amino acids. CDR3 protein: CSVVGLVGGAGETQYF. The CDR3 nucleotides are TGCAGCGTTGTAGGGCTAGTAGGTGGGGCTGGAGAGACCCAGTACTTC.

CDR3 bases: TGTGCCAGCAGCTTCCGGTCAGGGGATGAAAACACCATATATTTT. It specifies CASSFRSGDENTIYF. V usage is TRBV11-3 and J usage is TRBJ1-3; maybe TRBD1 (6 bases). CDR1 SGHNT and CDR2 YENEEA come from the germline V gene. This CDR3 region has 15 residues. With 3 bases removed from V and 6 bases from J, the gap between germline ends came to 15 bases.